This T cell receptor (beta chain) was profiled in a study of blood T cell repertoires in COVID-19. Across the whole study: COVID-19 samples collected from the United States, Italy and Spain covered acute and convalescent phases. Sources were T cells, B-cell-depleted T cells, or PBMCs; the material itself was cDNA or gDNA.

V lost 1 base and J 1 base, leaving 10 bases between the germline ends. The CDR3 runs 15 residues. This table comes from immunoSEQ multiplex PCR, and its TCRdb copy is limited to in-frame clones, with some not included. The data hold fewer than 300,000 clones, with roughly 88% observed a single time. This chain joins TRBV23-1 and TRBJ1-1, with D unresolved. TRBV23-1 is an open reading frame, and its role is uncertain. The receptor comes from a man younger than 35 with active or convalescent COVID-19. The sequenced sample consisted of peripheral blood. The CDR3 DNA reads TGCGCCAGCAGTCAATTGGCTGGAGCGAACACTGAAGCTTTCTTT. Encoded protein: CASSQLAGANTEAFF.